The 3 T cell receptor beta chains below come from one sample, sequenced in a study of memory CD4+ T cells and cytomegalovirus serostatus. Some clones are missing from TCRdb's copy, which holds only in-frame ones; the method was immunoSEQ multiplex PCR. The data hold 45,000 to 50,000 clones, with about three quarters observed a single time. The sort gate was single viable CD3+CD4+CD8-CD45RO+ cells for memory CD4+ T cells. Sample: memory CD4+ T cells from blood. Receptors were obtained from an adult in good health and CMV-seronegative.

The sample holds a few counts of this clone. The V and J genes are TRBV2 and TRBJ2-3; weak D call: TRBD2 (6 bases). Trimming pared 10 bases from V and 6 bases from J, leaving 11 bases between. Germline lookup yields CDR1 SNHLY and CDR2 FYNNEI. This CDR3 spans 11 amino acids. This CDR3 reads CANGLKDTQYF. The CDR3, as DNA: TGTGCCAACGGACTAAAGGATACGCAGTATTTT.

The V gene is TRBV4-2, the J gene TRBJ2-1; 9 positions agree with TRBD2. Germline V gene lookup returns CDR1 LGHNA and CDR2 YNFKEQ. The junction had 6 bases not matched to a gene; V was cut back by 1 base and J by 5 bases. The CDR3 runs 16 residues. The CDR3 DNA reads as TGTGCCAGCAGCCAAGGTAGCGGGAGAGGAGACAATGAGCAGTTCTTC. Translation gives CASSQGSGRGDNEQFF.

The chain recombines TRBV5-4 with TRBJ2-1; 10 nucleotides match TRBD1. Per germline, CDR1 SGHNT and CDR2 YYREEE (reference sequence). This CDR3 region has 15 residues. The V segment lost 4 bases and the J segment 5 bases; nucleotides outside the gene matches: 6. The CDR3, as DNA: TGTGCCAGCAGCGCCGGGACAGGGGACCACAATGAGCAGTTCTTC. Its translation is CASSAGTGDHNEQFF. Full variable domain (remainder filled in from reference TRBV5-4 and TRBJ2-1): ETGVTQSPTHLIKTRGQQVTLRCSSQSGHNTVSWYQQALGQGPQFIFQYYREEENGRGNFPPRFSGLQFPNYSSELNVNALELDDSALYLCASSAGTGDHNEQFFGPGTRLTVL.